This TCR beta chain is drawn from a study of human thymus T cells. Corrective heart surgery yielded resections, and these provided the thymus tissue. CDR1 is SNHLY, CDR2 FYNNEI, per germline. Germline trimming cut 2 bases from V and 4 bases from J; bases unmatched to any gene: 11. The CDR3 totals 17 residues. Repertoires were generated with immunoSEQ multiplex PCR, while TCRdb's copy carries only in-frame clones and drops some. The table has roughly 120,000 clones, just under 95% seen once. The specimen was thymus tissue. V gene TRBV2 combines with J gene TRBJ2-1; 7 nucleotides line up with TRBD1. The receptor was derived from a boy younger than two with a congenital heart defect but otherwise immunologically healthy. Written as DNA, the CDR3 is TGTGCCAGCAGTGAACTGAGGGGGCCCCAAAAATACAATGAGCAGTTCTTC. It translates to CASSELRGPQKYNEQFF.